These T cell receptor beta chains were read from a single sample in a study of T cells in Graves' hyperthyroidism and ophthalmopathy. One entry per CDR3 protein results from TCRdb running MiXCR on the multiplex PCR reads. The sample has approximately 700,000 distinct CDR3 sequences, 15% to 20% seen once. The specimen was blood. These receptor sequences come from a man aged 18 to 35 with Graves' hyperthyroidism. Both conserved end residues are part of each CDR3. Each record gives: V gene, J gene, D gene, clone size, CDR3 protein, CDR3 DNA. The D gene is left open where the match is weak. Some rows have no size entry. The others give once, few or many, or a class for an expanded clone.

TRBV12-3/TRBV12-4	TRBJ1-2	-	-	CASSLEGERYGYTF	TGTGCCAGCAGTTTAGAGGGCGAGAGATATGGCTACACCTTC
TRBV10-2	TRBJ1-2	-	-	CASSELSGTYYGYTF	TGCGCCAGCAGTGAGTTATCCGGGACATACTATGGCTACACCTTC
TRBV7-6	TRBJ2-3	-	many	CASSLGGYQTDTQYF	TGTGCCAGCAGCCTGGGGGGCTATCAGACAGATACGCAGTATTTT
TRBV7-3	TRBJ1-5	-	-	CASSRDRFQPQHF	TGTGCCAGCAGCCGGGACCGATTCCAGCCCCAGCATTTT
TRBV7-2	TRBJ2-5	-	many	CASSLGGGAGWETQYF	TGTGCCAGCAGCTTAGGAGGGGGGGCAGGATGGGAGACCCAGTACTTC
TRBV28	TRBJ1-1	-	many	CASTRRTLIQNTEAFF	TGTGCCAGCACCCGACGGACGCTAATTCAGAACACTGAAGCTTTCTTT
TRBV28	TRBJ1-2	-	-	CASSSGGPYYGYTF	TGTGCCAGCAGTTCCGGGGGGCCTTACTATGGCTACACCTTC
TRBV28	TRBJ2-7	TRBD1	many	CASSSPGTGHDEQYF	TGTGCCAGCAGTTCCCCCGGGACAGGGCACGACGAGCAGTACTTC
TRBV30	TRBJ1-6	-	few	CALTGTSYSPLHF	TGTGCCTTAACCGGGACAAGTTATTCACCCCTCCACTTT
TRBV12-3/TRBV12-4	TRBJ1-2	-	many	CASSLSWDWDNYGYTF	TGTGCCAGCAGTCTTTCGTGGGATTGGGATAACTATGGCTACACCTTC
TRBV2	TRBJ2-7	TRBD1	-	CASSVVGTGTSYEQYF	TGTGCCAGCAGTGTGGTAGGGACAGGGACCTCCTACGAGCAGTACTTC
TRBV7-9	TRBJ1-2	TRBD1	many	CASSLGYSETGVFYGYTF	TGTGCCAGCAGCTTAGGATATAGTGAGACAGGGGTTTTCTATGGCTACACCTTC
TRBV24-1	TRBJ2-2	TRBD1	-	CATSDPQTGGKTGELFF	TGTGCCACCAGTGATCCCCAGACAGGGGGTAAGACCGGGGAGCTGTTTTTT